What follows are 27 T cell receptor beta chains derived from one specimen sequenced in a study of CD4+ T cells in melanoma. Measured with immunoSEQ multiplex PCR; TCRdb has only the in-frame clones, and not every one. This table holds 50,000 or so clones, roughly 87% found once. Sequenced: peripheral blood. The receptors shown here come from a human donor with melanoma.

The V and J genes are TRBV4-2 and TRBJ1-6; D is uncertain. The V and J ends lost 0 bases and 5 bases respectively, with 11 bases between them. Germline lookup yields CDR1 LGHNA and CDR2 YNFKEQ. The CDR3 covers 16 residues. This CDR3 reads CASSQDRRKDNSPLHF. The CDR3 DNA sequence: TGTGCCAGCAGCCAAGATCGCAGGAAGGATAATTCACCCCTCCACTTT.

The rearrangement uses TRBV6-6 and TRBJ1-6; D unclear. CDR1 MNHNY and CDR2 SVGAGI come from the germline V gene (reference sequence). The CDR3 loop spans 12 amino acids. Trimming stripped 7 bases from V and 12 bases from J, with 13 bases between. In DNA, the CDR3 is TGTGCCAGCAAGGGTCTAGGTTTACCCCTCCACTTT. Translated: CASKGLGLPLHF.

V and J are TRBV5-1 and TRBJ2-1; 10 positions agree with TRBD1. The CDR3 totals 15 residues. From germline, CDR1 is SGHRS and CDR2 YFSETQ. V trimming: 0 bases; J trimming: 7 bases; junction bases outside the gene matches: 4. CDR3 in DNA: TGCGCCAGCAGCTTGGAAGGGGACAGGGGTAATGAGCAGTTCTTC. It specifies CASSLEGDRGNEQFF.

The J gene is TRBJ2-7, the V gene TRBV7-9; D gene ambiguous. The CDR3 has 12 amino acids. V was trimmed by 5 bases and J by 7 bases, leaving 12 bases between them. Looked up from germline, CDR1 is SEHNR and CDR2 is FQNEAQ (reference sequence). CDR3: CASSPARLEQYF. The CDR3 DNA follows: TGTGCCAGCAGCCCCGCCCGCCTAGAGCAGTACTTC.

The chain joins TRBV7-8 to TRBJ1-3, with D possibly TRBD1 on 5 matching bases. There are 16 residues in the CDR3. Germline lookup yields CDR1 SGHVS and CDR2 FQNEAQ. V was shortened by 1 base and J by 2 bases, with 12 bases between the two germline ends. CDR3 in amino acids: CASSLGSRVAGNTIYF. In nucleotides, the CDR3 is TGTGCCAGCAGCTTAGGGTCCAGGGTGGCTGGAAACACCATATATTTT.

CDR3 in amino acids: CASKFGSSNQPQHF. The CDR3 DNA reads as TGTGCCAGTAAGTTCGGGTCTAGCAATCAGCCCCAGCATTTT. The chain couples TRBV19 to TRBJ1-5; D remains unclear. V gave up 7 bases and J gave up 0 bases, with 10 bases separating them. CDR3 length: 14 residues. The germline V gene has CDR1 LNHDA and CDR2 SQIVND (reference sequence).

The chain joins TRBV6-6 to TRBJ1-6; D not resolved. The V and J ends lost 4 bases and 9 bases respectively, with 16 bases between them. Germline lookup yields CDR1 MNHNY and CDR2 SVGAGI (reference sequence). The CDR3 is made up of 15 amino acids. The CDR3 loop reads CASSSSGGSGSPLHF. The CDR3 region has the DNA TGTGCCAGCAGTTCCTCCGGAGGTAGTGGTTCACCCCTCCACTTT.

The CDR3 nucleotides read TGTGCCAGCAGTGAAATGTGGGGCACAGATAATTCACCCCTCCACTTT. This encodes CASSEMWGTDNSPLHF. The rearrangement joins TRBV6-1 to TRBJ1-6; maybe TRBD1 (5 bases). Germline-derived CDR1 and CDR2 are MNHNS and SASEGT. V was clipped by 2 bases and J by 5 bases, with 13 bases between them. The CDR3 is 16 amino acids.

This clone is categorized as medium-sized. V usage is TRBV7-8 and J usage is TRBJ1-5; D ambiguous. CDR1 is SGHVS, CDR2 FQNEAQ, per germline. CDR3 size: 15 residues. The V end lost 7 bases, the J end lost 5 bases, and 18 bases lay between the germline ends. The CDR3 loop is CASNLDTEGYQPQHF. Here the CDR3 DNA reads TGTGCCAGCAACCTAGACACCGAGGGCTATCAGCCCCAGCATTTT.

V and J are TRBV7-9 and TRBJ2-3; 7 nucleotides align to TRBD1. CDR1 is SEHNR, CDR2 FQNEAQ, per germline (reference sequence). CDR3 length: 15 amino acids. With 1 base clipped from V and 2 bases from J, the junction kept 3 bases outside the gene matches. This CDR3 reads CASSLVTGITDTQYF. CDR3 bases: TGTGCCAGCAGCTTAGTGACAGGGATCACAGATACGCAGTATTTT.

This clone was seen only a few times. This sequence joins TRBV5-1 and TRBJ2-1; TRBD2 matches 10 bases. Losses at the gene ends were 0 bases for V and 5 bases for J; bases not matched to a gene: 5. CDR1 is SGHRS, CDR2 YFSETQ, per germline. This CDR3 has 16 amino acids. CDR3 DNA: TGCGCCAGCAGCTTGGCAAACCTAGCGGGGGACAATGAGCAGTTCTTC. Amino acid sequence: CASSLANLAGDNEQFF.

With respect to this clone: The same CDR3 also results from other DNA sequences found in this sample. V gene TRBV27 combines with J gene TRBJ1-5; TRBD1 agrees at 9 bases. Germline V gene data show CDR1 as MNHEY and CDR2 as SMNVEV (reference sequence). This CDR3 comprises 16 residues. Germline trimming cut 0 bases from V and 4 bases from J; bases unmatched to any gene: 4. CDR3 protein: CASSLSGQGGNQPQHF. The CDR3 DNA reads as TGTGCCAGCAGTTTATCGGGACAGGGTGGGAATCAGCCCCAGCATTTT.

This clone has only one observation. This chain uses TRBV6-5 with TRBJ1-1; 7 bases align to TRBD1. This CDR3 region has 14 residues. J was trimmed by 4 bases and V by 0 bases; bases with no gene match: 2. Germline loops: CDR1 MNHEY, CDR2 SVGAGI. CDR3 bases: TGTGCCAGCAGTTACTCGAACAGGGGCACTGAAGCTTTCTTT. Its translation: CASSYSNRGTEAFF.

This chain uses TRBV19 with TRBJ2-5; unclear D gene. This CDR3 is built from 15 residues. From germline, CDR1 is LNHDA and CDR2 SQIVND (reference sequence). The ends were cut back, 3 bases at V and 2 bases at J, with 13 bases in the middle. CDR3 DNA: TGTGCCAGTAGTATGGAGCTAGGGCATCAAGAGACCCAGTACTTC. This translates into CASSMELGHQETQYF.

V usage is TRBV6-1 and J usage is TRBJ2-3; D gene unclear. The CDR3 totals 12 residues. V lost 5 bases and J 3 bases, leaving 6 bases between the germline ends. Looked up from germline, CDR1 is MNHNS and CDR2 is SASEGT. The CDR3 nucleotides read TGTGCCAGCAGTCGACTGACAGATACGCAGTATTTT. Translating it yields CASSRLTDTQYF.

The chain joins TRBV19 to TRBJ2-7; a possible D gene is TRBD1 (5 bases). Trimming cost V 6 bases and J 1 base, with 7 bases left between them. The CDR3 length is 12 residues. The germline V gene encodes CDR1 LNHDA and CDR2 SQIVND (reference sequence). This CDR3 reads CASSGQSYEQYF. Here the CDR3 DNA reads TGTGCCAGTAGCGGACAATCCTACGAGCAGTACTTC.

The V gene is TRBV7-9, the J gene TRBJ2-5; D gene ambiguous. Germline assignment: CDR1 SEHNR and CDR2 FQNEAQ (reference sequence). Trimming took 1 base from V and 11 from J, leaving 8 bases between them. The CDR3 runs to 11 residues. In nucleotides, the CDR3 is TGTGCCAGCAGCTTAGAGGACCCGCAGTACTTC. It specifies CASSLEDPQYF.

The J gene is TRBJ2-7, the V gene TRBV2; no reliable D call. Germline values: CDR1 SNHLY, CDR2 FYNNEI. This CDR3 spans 11 amino acids. Trimming shortened V by 8 bases and J by 6 bases, and 11 bases separated the two germline ends. CDR3 coding DNA: TGTGCCAGCTCAGAAGGCTTCGAGCAGTACTTC. Translation gives CASSEGFEQYF. Full variable domain (remainder filled in from reference TRBV2 and TRBJ2-7): EPEVTQTPSHQVTQMGQEVILRCVPISNHLYFYWYRQILGQKVEFLVSFYNNEISEKSEIFDDQFSVERPDGSNFTLKIRSTKLEDSAMYFCASSEGFEQYFGPGTRLTVT.

The J gene is TRBJ1-2, the V gene TRBV5-4; possibly TRBD1 for D (6 bases). The germline gives CDR1 SGHNT, CDR2 YYREEE (reference sequence). There are 14 residues in the CDR3. Deletions cut 4 bases from V and 8 bases from J, with 18 bases between. The CDR3 region is CASSLTGQVSGYTF. CDR3 bases: TGTGCCAGCAGCCTTACAGGGCAGGTGAGCGGCTACACCTTC.

This chain connects TRBV25-1 to TRBJ1-2; unclear D gene. CDR1 is MGHDK and CDR2 is SYGVNS in the germline V gene. This CDR3 is built from 11 residues. Trimming stripped 5 bases from V and 4 bases from J, with 5 bases between. The chain's CDR3 is CASSRAYGYTF. The CDR3 bases are TGTGCCAGCAGTCGGGCCTATGGCTACACCTTC.

This clone was counted a single time. Distinct nucleotide sequences in the sample also encode this CDR3. The rearrangement joins TRBV28 to TRBJ2-7, with a weak D call TRBD1 (6 bases). Germline V gene lookup returns CDR1 MDHEN and CDR2 SYDVKM. The CDR3 spans 13 residues. V dropped 4 bases and J dropped 1 base, with 8 bases sitting between them. The CDR3 DNA sequence: TGTGCCAGCAGTTCCGGACAGTCCTACGAGCAGTACTTC. Translated: CASSSGQSYEQYF. The complete variable domain, with remaining parts taken from reference TRBV28 and TRBJ2-7, reads DVKVTQSSRYLVKRTGEKVFLECVQDMDHENMFWYRQDPGLGLRLIYFSYDVKMKEKGDIPEGYSVSREKKERFSLILESASTNQTSMYLCASSSGQSYEQYFGPGTRLTVT.

V and J are TRBV19 and TRBJ2-2; D gene unclear. The CDR3 loop spans 13 amino acids. Germline V gives CDR1 LNHDA, CDR2 SQIVND (reference sequence). V was trimmed by 7 bases and J by 0 bases, leaving 6 bases between them. The CDR3 is CASINANTGELFF. The CDR3 nucleotides are TGTGCCAGTATTAACGCGAACACCGGGGAGCTGTTTTTT.

This chain joins TRBV2 and TRBJ2-7, with 7 bases that match TRBD1. Germline assignment: CDR1 SNHLY and CDR2 FYNNEI. The CDR3 is 14 residues long. V was pared by 1 base and J by 7 bases, with 7 bases of the junction left unmatched. CDR3 sequence (DNA): TGTGCCAGCAGTGAAGACAGGGGTATGGGGGAGCAGTACTTC. As protein: CASSEDRGMGEQYF.

A word on this clone: The junction does not match germline at one end; this may be a read error. The rearrangement links TRBV11-1 to TRBJ1-2; possible D gene TRBD1, 6 bases. Germline V gene data show CDR1 as SGHAT and CDR2 as FQDESV (reference sequence). This CDR3 comprises 14 residues. The CDR3 region has the DNA TGTGCCAGCAGATTAGGGGGGGCTAACTATGGCTACACCTTC. Amino acid sequence: CASRLGGANYGYTF. The full variable domain, rest sourced from reference TRBV11-1 and TRBJ1-2, is EAEVAQSPRYKITEKSQAVAFWCDPISGHATLYWYRQILGQGPELLVQFQDESVVDDSQLPKDRFSAERLKGVDSTLKIQPAELGDSAMYLCASRLGGANYGYTFGSGTRLTVV.

The gene calls are TRBV5-6 and TRBJ2-6; no clear D gene. The CDR3 has 15 residues. V was cut by 2 bases and J by 0 bases, with 6 bases left in between. Per the germline V gene, CDR1 is SGHDT and CDR2 is YYEEEE. Written as DNA, the CDR3 is TGTGCCAGCAGCTTCAGGCTCTCTGGGGCCAACGTCCTGACTTTC. It yields the protein CASSFRLSGANVLTF.

The chain couples TRBV28 to TRBJ1-2; tentative D call: TRBD1 (5 bases). Germline V gene lookup returns CDR1 MDHEN and CDR2 SYDVKM. This CDR3 region has 14 residues. The V end lost 1 base, the J end lost 6 bases, and 12 bases lay between the germline ends. The DNA for the CDR3 is TGTGCCAGCAGTTTATTAGAGGGACGGGATGGCTACACCTTC. Encoded protein: CASSLLEGRDGYTF.

Turning to this clone: Other nucleotide sequences in the sample specify the same CDR3. This sequence joins TRBV9 and TRBJ2-3; D unresolved. Germline assignment: CDR1 SGDLS and CDR2 YYNGEE. Between the trimmed V and J ends, which lost 0 bases and 0 bases, there was a span of 5 bases. The CDR3 spans 14 residues. This chain's CDR3 is CASSVAGSTDTQYF. DNA for the CDR3: TGTGCCAGCAGCGTAGCTGGAAGCACAGATACGCAGTATTTT.